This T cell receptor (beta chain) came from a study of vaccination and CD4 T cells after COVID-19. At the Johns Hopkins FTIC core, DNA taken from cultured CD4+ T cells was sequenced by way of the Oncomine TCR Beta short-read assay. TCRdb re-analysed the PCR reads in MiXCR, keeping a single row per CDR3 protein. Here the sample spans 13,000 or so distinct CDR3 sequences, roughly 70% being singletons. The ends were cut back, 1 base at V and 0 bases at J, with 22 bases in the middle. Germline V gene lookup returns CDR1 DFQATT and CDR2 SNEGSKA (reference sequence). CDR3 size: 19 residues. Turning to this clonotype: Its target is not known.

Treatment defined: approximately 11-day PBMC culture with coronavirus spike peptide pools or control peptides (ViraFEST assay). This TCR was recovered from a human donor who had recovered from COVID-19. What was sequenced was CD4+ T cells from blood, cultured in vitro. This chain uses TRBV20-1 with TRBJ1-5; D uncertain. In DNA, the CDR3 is TGCAGTGCTAGAGCCAAGACGCGTACGCACATTGATAGCAATCAGCCCCAGCATTTT. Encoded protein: CSARAKTRTHIDSNQPQHF.